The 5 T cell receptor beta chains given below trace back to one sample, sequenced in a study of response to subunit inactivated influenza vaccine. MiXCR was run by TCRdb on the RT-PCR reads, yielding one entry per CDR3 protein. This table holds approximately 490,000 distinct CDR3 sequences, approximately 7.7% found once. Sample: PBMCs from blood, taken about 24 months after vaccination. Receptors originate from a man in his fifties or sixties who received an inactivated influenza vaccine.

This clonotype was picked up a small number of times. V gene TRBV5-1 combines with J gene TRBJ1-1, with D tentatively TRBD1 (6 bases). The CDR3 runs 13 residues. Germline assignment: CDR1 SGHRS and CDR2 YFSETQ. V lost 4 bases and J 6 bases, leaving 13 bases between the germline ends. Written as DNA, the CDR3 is TGCGCCAGCAGCACTGGAGGGGGATCTGAAGCTTTCTTT. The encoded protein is CASSTGGGSEAFF.

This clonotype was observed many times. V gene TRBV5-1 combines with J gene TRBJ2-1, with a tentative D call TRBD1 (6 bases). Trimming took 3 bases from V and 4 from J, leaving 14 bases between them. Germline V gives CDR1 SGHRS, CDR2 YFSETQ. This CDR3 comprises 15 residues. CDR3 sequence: CASSSTGTQYNEQFF. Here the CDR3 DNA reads TGCGCCAGCAGCTCTACCGGGACACAATACAATGAGCAGTTCTTC.

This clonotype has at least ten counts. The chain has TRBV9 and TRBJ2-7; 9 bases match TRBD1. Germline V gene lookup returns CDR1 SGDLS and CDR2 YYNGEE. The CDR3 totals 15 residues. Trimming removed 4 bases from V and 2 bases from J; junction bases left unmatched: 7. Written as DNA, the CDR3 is TGTGCCAGCAGCCTACGACAGGGGGGGACCTACGAGCAGTACTTC. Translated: CASSLRQGGTYEQYF.

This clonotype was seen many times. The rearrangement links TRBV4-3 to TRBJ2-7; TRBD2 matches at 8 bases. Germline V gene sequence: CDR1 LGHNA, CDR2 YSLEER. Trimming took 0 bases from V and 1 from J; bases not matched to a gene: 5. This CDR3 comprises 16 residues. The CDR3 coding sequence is TGCGCCAGCAGCCAAGACGGGACTAGGTCTTCCTACGAGCAGTACTTC. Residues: CASSQDGTRSSYEQYF.

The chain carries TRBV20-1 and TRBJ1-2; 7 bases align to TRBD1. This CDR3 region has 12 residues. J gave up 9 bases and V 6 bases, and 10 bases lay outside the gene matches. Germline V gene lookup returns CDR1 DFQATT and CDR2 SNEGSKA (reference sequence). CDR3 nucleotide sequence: TGCAGTGCCCCCGACAGGGTAGAGAGCTACACCTTC. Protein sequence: CSAPDRVESYTF.